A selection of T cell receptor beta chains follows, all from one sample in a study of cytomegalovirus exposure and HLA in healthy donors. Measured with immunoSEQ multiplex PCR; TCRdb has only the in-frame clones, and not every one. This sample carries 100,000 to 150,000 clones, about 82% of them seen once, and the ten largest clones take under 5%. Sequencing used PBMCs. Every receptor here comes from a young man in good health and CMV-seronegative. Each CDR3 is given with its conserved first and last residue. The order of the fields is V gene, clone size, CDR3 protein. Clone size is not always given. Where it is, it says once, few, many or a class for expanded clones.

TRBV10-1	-	CAPRGPIAGSSYEQYF
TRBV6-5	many	CASSVDTGMNTEAFF
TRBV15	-	CATSGSPYNEQFF
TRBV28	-	CASSSGVSEKLFF
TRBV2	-	CASSRSGTDNSPLHF
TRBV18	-	CASSLTANYGYTF
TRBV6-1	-	CASSETLPGRRGRSNQPQHF
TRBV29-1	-	CSVGGDRVYNEQYF
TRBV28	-	CASSPPGDNYGYTF
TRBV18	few	CASSTGKGTEAFF
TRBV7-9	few	CASSRSYEQYF
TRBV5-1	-	CASSPGLRSGELFF
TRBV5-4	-	CASSLGQAVNEKLFF
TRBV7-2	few	CASSSLIRPGGYTF
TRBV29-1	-	CSVGGNGGYTF
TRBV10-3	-	CAISLGGGYEQYF
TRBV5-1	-	CASSLLGGTKFLGANVLTF
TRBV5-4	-	CASSLVGGETQYF
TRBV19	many	CASSRRGREDGYTF
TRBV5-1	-	CASSLDRGGGTNEKLFF
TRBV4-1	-	CASSRTLGQGCGELFF
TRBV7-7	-	CASSPGLATDTQYF
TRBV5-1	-	CASSPGGTGQEAFF
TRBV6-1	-	CASSVGGRETQYF
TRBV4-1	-	CASSHDRGFAEAFF
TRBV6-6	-	CASGGLAGRTGELFF
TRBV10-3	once	CAISPDRKSNQPQHF
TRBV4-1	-	CASSQGPGQGRGYTF
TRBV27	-	CASSLQDNNEQFF
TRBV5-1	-	CASSLETGSSYEQYF
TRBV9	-	CASSISDDTSAKNIQYF
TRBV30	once	CAWGDWGDSSGNTIYF
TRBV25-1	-	CASSESEGRYNEQFF
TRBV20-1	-	CSARRVDEQFF
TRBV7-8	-	CASSNDRGRNQPQHF
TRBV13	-	CASSPETGMNTEAFF
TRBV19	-	CASRDVGGPSYEQYF
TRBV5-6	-	CASSLRRSSYEQYF
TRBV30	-	CAWSRDSATYEQYF
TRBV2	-	CASSEGTGVDGYTF